Listed below are T cell receptor beta chains from one sample, sequenced in a study of OX40 agonist ivuxolimab in advanced cancers. Clones were read by immunoSEQ multiplex PCR, and TCRdb kept only the in-frame ones, dropping some. The table has some 33,000 clones, 82% seen once. The input for sequencing was CD4+ or CD8+ T cells sorted from blood, taken in a trial of the OX40 agonist ivuxolimab. All receptors derive from an adult with an advanced solid tumor such as melanoma, head and neck, liver or kidney cancer. The CDR3 runs from the conserved cysteine through the conserved F or W. A D gene is named only where the DNA matches it firmly. A row's size may be missing; if present it is once, few, many or a size class.

D	V	size	J	CDR3	DNA
TRBD2	TRBV11-2	.	TRBJ2-3	CASSVTLGLDSTDTQYF	TGTGCCAGCAGCGTAACGTTAGGACTAGATAGTACAGATACGCAGTATTTT
TRBD2	TRBV5-4	.	TRBJ2-1	CASSVGTSGHNEQFF	TGTGCCAGCAGCGTCGGGACTAGCGGACACAATGAGCAGTTCTTC
TRBD2	TRBV27	.	TRBJ2-1	CASSPRVAGVYYNEQFF	TGTGCCAGCAGTCCCCGGGTAGCGGGAGTGTATTACAATGAGCAGTTCTTC
.	TRBV6-6	.	TRBJ1-5	CASGRIHQPQHF	TGTGCCAGCGGCAGGATCCATCAGCCCCAGCATTTT
.	TRBV10-1	.	TRBJ1-5	CASSEIWQGSQPQHF	TGCGCCAGCAGTGAGATTTGGCAGGGAAGTCAGCCCCAGCATTTT
.	TRBV27	.	TRBJ2-7	CASSGGAGEQYF	TGTGCCAGCAGTGGGGGGGCGGGCGAGCAGTACTTC
TRBD1	TRBV18	.	TRBJ1-2	CASSYRQGMTNYGYTF	TGTGCCAGCTCATACCGACAGGGAATGACTAACTATGGCTACACCTTC
.	TRBV7-2	.	TRBJ2-3	CASSLHLDTQYF	TGTGCCAGCAGCTTACACTTGGATACGCAGTATTTT
TRBD1	TRBV27	few	TRBJ1-5	CASRRDRGSGQPQHF	TGTGCCAGCAGAAGGGACAGGGGGTCAGGACAGCCCCAGCATTTT
TRBD1	TRBV4-3	.	TRBJ1-1	CASSPTGTGFTEAFF	TGCGCCAGCAGCCCCACCGGGACAGGATTCACTGAAGCTTTCTTT
.	TRBV7-9	.	TRBJ2-3	CASSLRGLTDTQYF	TGTGCCAGCAGCTTAAGAGGACTTACAGATACGCAGTATTTT
TRBD1	TRBV29-1	.	TRBJ2-5	CSVNFDRGQETQYF	TGCAGCGTTAATTTTGACAGGGGCCAAGAGACCCAGTACTTC
.	TRBV7-3	.	TRBJ2-5	CASSKQGTQETQYF	TGTGCCAGCAGCAAACAGGGAACCCAAGAGACCCAGTACTTC
.	TRBV10-3	.	TRBJ2-3	CAISESSTTDTQYF	TGTGCCATCAGTGAGTCGAGCACCACAGATACGCAGTATTTT
.	TRBV4-1	.	TRBJ2-1	CASSQDPDTNYNEQFF	TGCGCCAGCAGCCAAGACCCTGACACGAACTACAATGAGCAGTTCTTC
TRBD1	TRBV28	.	TRBJ1-2	CASSLGTGGGYTF	TGTGCCAGCAGTCTTGGGACAGGAGGAGGCTACACCTTC